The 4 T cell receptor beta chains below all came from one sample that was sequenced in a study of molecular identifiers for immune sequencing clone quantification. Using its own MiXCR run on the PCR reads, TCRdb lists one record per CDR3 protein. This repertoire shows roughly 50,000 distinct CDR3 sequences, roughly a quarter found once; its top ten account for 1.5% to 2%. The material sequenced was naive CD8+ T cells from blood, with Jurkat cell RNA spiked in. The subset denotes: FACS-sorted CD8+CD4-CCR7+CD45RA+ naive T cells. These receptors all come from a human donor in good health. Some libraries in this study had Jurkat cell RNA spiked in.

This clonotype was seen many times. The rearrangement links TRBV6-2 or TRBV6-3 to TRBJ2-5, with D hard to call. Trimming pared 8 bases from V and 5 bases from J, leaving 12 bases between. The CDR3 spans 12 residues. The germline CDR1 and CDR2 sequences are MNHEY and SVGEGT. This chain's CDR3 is CASWEVRETQYF. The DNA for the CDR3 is TGTGCCAGCTGGGAAGTCCGCGAGACCCAGTACTTC.

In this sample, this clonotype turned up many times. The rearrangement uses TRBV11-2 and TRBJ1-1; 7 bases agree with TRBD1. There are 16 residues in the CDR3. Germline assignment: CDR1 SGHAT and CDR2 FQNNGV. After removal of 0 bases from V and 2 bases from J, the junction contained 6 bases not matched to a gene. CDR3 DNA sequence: TGTGCCAGCAGCTTAGACGGGACAGTAGCTAACACTGAAGCTTTCTTT. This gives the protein CASSLDGTVANTEAFF.

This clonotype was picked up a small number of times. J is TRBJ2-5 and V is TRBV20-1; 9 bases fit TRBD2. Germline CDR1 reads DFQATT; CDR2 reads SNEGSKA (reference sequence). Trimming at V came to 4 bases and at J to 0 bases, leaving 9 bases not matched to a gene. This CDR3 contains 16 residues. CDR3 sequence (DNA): TGCAGTGCTAAAGACTCCGGACTAGCGTACCAAGAGACCCAGTACTTC. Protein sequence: CSAKDSGLAYQETQYF.

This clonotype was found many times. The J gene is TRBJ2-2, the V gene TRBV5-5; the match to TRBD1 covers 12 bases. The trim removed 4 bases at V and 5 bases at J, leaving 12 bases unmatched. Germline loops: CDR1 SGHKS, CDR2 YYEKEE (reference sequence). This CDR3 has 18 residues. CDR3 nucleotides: TGTGCCAGCAGCCCAAACCGGGACAGGGGGCCGAGGACCGGGGAGCTGTTTTTT. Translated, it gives CASSPNRDRGPRTGELFF.